Presented here are 2 T cell receptor beta chains from one specimen sequenced in a study of CD4 T cells in relation to SARS-CoV-2 and coronaviruses. CD4+ T cells from unexposed donors were obtained before the COVID-19 pandemic (2011-2018). TCRdb's table, derived via immunoSEQ multiplex PCR, lists solely in-frame clones and lacks some. The profile shows about 65,000 clones, over 70% of them singletons. Sequenced sample: memory CD4+ T cells from PBMCs. The receptor set was obtained from a human donor in good health.

This chain's CDR3 is CASSASRGEQYF. The CDR3 coding sequence is TGCGCCAGCAGCGCCTCCCGGGGCGAGCAGTACTTC. The V gene is TRBV5-1, the J gene TRBJ2-7; weak D call: TRBD2 (5 bases). This CDR3 region has 12 residues. Trimming stripped 4 bases from V and 6 bases from J, with 11 bases between. CDR1 SGHRS and CDR2 YFSETQ come from the germline V gene.

The rearrangement joins TRBV5-4 to TRBJ1-1; D ambiguous. Trimming took 0 bases from V and 0 from J, leaving 12 bases between them. CDR3 length: 16 amino acids. From germline, CDR1 is SGHNT and CDR2 YYREEE (reference sequence). The CDR3 DNA reads TGTGCCAGCAGCTTGGGGGCTGCAGGAATGAACACTGAAGCTTTCTTT. Translated, it gives CASSLGAAGMNTEAFF. The full variable domain, rest sourced from reference TRBV5-4 and TRBJ1-1, is ETGVTQSPTHLIKTRGQQVTLRCSSQSGHNTVSWYQQALGQGPQFIFQYYREEENGRGNFPPRFSGLQFPNYSSELNVNALELDDSALYLCASSLGAAGMNTEAFFGQGTRLTVV.